A single sample is the source of the 9 T cell receptor beta chains below, sequenced in a study of shared clonotypes between healthy human individuals. Data came from immunoSEQ multiplex PCR; TCRdb stores just in-frame clones and leaves some out. The table shows around 600,000 clones, with 98% occurring only once. CD45RO-negative, CCR7-positively selected cells formed the naive CD8 fraction, excluding terminally differentiated effector memory CD45RA+ cells. Sequencing used naive CD8+ T cells sorted from blood. These receptors all come from a man aged 25-45 years in good health.

The chain joins TRBV19 to TRBJ1-1, with 7 nucleotides matching TRBD1. V trimming: 5 bases; J trimming: 2 bases; junction bases outside the gene matches: 5. Germline assignment: CDR1 LNHDA and CDR2 SQIVND (reference sequence). This CDR3 is 14 amino acids long. The CDR3 loop reads CASSLGTENTEAFF. The CDR3 DNA is TGTGCCAGTAGTCTCGGGACAGAAAACACTGAAGCTTTCTTT.

The V gene is TRBV6-1, the J gene TRBJ2-7; D is possibly TRBD1 or TRBD2 (5 bases each). Germline-derived CDR1 and CDR2 are MNHNS and SASEGT. V was cut by 5 bases and J by 2 bases, with 13 bases left in between. The CDR3 runs to 14 residues. The CDR3 reads CASSTWPGPYEQYF. The CDR3 DNA is TGTGCCAGCAGTACCTGGCCGGGGCCCTACGAGCAGTACTTC.

The CDR3, as DNA: TGTGCCAGCAGCTTAGTTGTCCTAGCGGGAACAGATACGCAGTATTTT. Its protein is CASSLVVLAGTDTQYF. The chain is built from TRBV7-2 and TRBJ2-3, with 9 bases identical to TRBD2. Germline lookup yields CDR1 SGHTA and CDR2 FQGNSA. After removal of 1 base from V and 3 bases from J, the junction contained 5 bases not matched to a gene. The CDR3 is 16 residues long.

The chain employs TRBV2 and TRBJ1-2, with D tentatively TRBD1 (5 bases). V lost 8 bases and J lost 3, with 13 bases in between. Germline lookup yields CDR1 SNHLY and CDR2 FYNNEI. The CDR3 sequence is 13 residues long. The CDR3 DNA follows: TGTGCCAGCCAAGGGGAGGGTGACTATGGCTACACCTTC. Encoded protein: CASQGEGDYGYTF.

This rearrangement joins TRBV5-4 to TRBJ2-7; D is ambiguous. Per germline, CDR1 SGHNT and CDR2 YYREEE (reference sequence). The CDR3 loop spans 12 amino acids. Trimming stripped 0 bases from V and 6 bases from J, with 7 bases between. In DNA, the CDR3 is TGTGCCAGCAGCTTGGGGGCTCGCGAGCAGTACTTC. Amino acid sequence: CASSLGAREQYF.

This clone has only one observation. The chain combines TRBV15 with TRBJ2-7; TRBD2 matches 8 bases. Germline V gives CDR1 LNHNV, CDR2 YYDKDF (reference sequence). V gave up 0 bases and J gave up 2 bases; unmatched junction bases: 6. The CDR3 is 16 residues long. CDR3 in amino acids: CATSRDTSGSAYEQYF. The CDR3 DNA reads as TGTGCCACCAGCAGAGATACCAGCGGGAGTGCCTACGAGCAGTACTTC.

Here the CDR3 reads CASSLEETSTDTQYF. CDR3 DNA: TGCGCCAGCAGCTTGGAAGAAACTAGCACAGATACGCAGTATTTT. V is TRBV5-1 and J is TRBJ2-3; D unclear. V gave up 0 bases and J gave up 0 bases, with 8 bases separating them. CDR1 is SGHRS and CDR2 is YFSETQ in the germline V gene. The CDR3 runs to 15 residues.

This clone was detected once. The chain links TRBV19 to TRBJ2-2; D call uncertain. Trimming removed 0 bases from V and 7 bases from J, with 15 bases in between. The V gene's germline CDR1 is LNHDA and CDR2 SQIVND (reference sequence). There are 16 residues in the CDR3. CDR3 DNA: TGTGCCAGTAGTATAGATCTCGGCCTAGAAGACGGGGAGCTGTTTTTT. Residues: CASSIDLGLEDGELFF.

V is TRBV30 and J is TRBJ2-1; no reliable D call. Germline lookup yields CDR1 GTSNPN and CDR2 SVGIG (reference sequence). CDR3 length: 11 amino acids. V was trimmed by 2 bases and J by 8 bases, leaving 7 bases between them. CDR3 in DNA: TGTGCCTGGAGTAGTGGTTATGAGCAGTTCTTC. It translates to CAWSSGYEQFF. The full variable domain, with the rest looked up from reference TRBV30 and TRBJ2-1, is SQTIHQWPATLVQPVGSPLSLECTVEGTSNPNLYWYRQAAGRGLQLLFYSVGIGQISSEVPQNLSASRPQDRQFILSSKKLLLSDSGFYLCAWSSGYEQFFGPGTRLTVL.